The rows below give T cell receptor beta chains drawn from one sample of a study of T cell responses to AZD1222 COVID-19 vaccine. The table came from immunoSEQ multiplex PCR; TCRdb's copy has only in-frame clones and leaves some out. The data contain about 120,000 clones, under 95% of them singletons. The sequencing here drew on peripheral blood, taken 28 days after the second AZD1222 dose. Receptor source: an adult who received the AZD1222 COVID-19 vaccine. Each CDR3 is given without its conserved first and last residue. D genes are given only for firm matches. Rows give clone size only sometimes, using once, few, many, or a class for an expanded clone.

J	size	D	V	CDR3
TRBJ2-1	.	.	TRBV18	ASSPRGSLAEYNEQF
TRBJ2-1	once	TRBD2	TRBV7-2	ASSHRTSGSPRYEQF
TRBJ2-1	.	TRBD1	TRBV9	ASSRGTGQGYNEQF
TRBJ2-1	.	TRBD2	TRBV5-6	ASSEGLAGEYNEQF
TRBJ1-1	.	TRBD1	TRBV9	ASSVDTTGALNTEAF
TRBJ2-1	.	TRBD1	TRBV6-5	ASTLGQGLGQF
TRBJ2-5	.	.	TRBV5-5	ASSQPSSRPQETQY
TRBJ1-2	once	TRBD1	TRBV6-5	ASSQGTAYGHT
TRBJ2-1	.	.	TRBV9	ASSVDYNEQF
TRBJ1-4	.	TRBD1	TRBV5-1	ASSLGSQGVEKLF
TRBJ1-2	.	.	TRBV9	ASSGRGYT
TRBJ2-7	few	.	TRBV7-2	ASSLGYGGGYEQY
TRBJ1-2	.	TRBD1	TRBV4-3	ASSQDTGAYNYGYT
TRBJ1-4	.	.	TRBV19	ASSVSWSEKLF
TRBJ1-2	.	.	TRBV28	ASRFRDANYGYT
TRBJ1-6	few	TRBD1	TRBV7-2	ASSPPSGTVNSPLH
TRBJ2-2	.	.	TRBV5-3	ARSEIRQRTNTGELF
TRBJ1-2	.	TRBD1	TRBV19	ASSIGRGMEDGYT
TRBJ2-1	.	.	TRBV6-2/TRBV6-3	ASSFYSSYNEQF
TRBJ1-5	.	.	TRBV29-1	SVEQGMGQPQH
TRBJ2-7	once	TRBD2	TRBV12-5	ASGLRTSGSGYEQY
TRBJ2-2	.	.	TRBV5-1	ASRPPSGTGELF
TRBJ2-7	.	.	TRBV7-2	ASSLSGAVSYEQY
TRBJ2-5	.	.	TRBV12-3/TRBV12-4	ASRQGGETQY
TRBJ2-2	.	TRBD2	TRBV18	ASSLTPAGGGTGELF
TRBJ2-3	.	.	TRBV5-1	ASSLYVGEDTQY
TRBJ1-1	once	.	TRBV28	ASSFNGGRNTEAF
TRBJ1-2	.	.	TRBV7-9	ASSTWTDNYGYT
TRBJ1-1	.	.	TRBV3-1/TRBV3-2	ASSQVRARNTEAF
TRBJ1-1	once	.	TRBV2	ASKSTGLNTEAF
TRBJ1-3	.	.	TRBV5-1	ASRMDIRSGNTIY
TRBJ1-1	.	.	TRBV18	ASSVAGTEAF
TRBJ1-5	.	.	TRBV2	ASRFANQPQH
TRBJ1-6	once	.	TRBV7-2	ASSILGGSPLH
TRBJ1-2	.	TRBD1	TRBV5-1	ASSYHGQGADGYT
TRBJ2-7	.	.	TRBV2	ASSGVVGSYEQY
TRBJ1-2	.	.	TRBV18	ASSPAGGNNYGYT
TRBJ2-1	.	TRBD1	TRBV6-5	ASSHLGQGGDEQF
TRBJ1-5	once	TRBD1	TRBV6-5	ASSPTGAGQPQH
TRBJ2-3	.	.	TRBV4-3	ASSQVQRAGDTQY
TRBJ1-4	.	.	TRBV5-8	ASSLTGFNEKLF
TRBJ2-3	.	TRBD2	TRBV7-3	ASSLTGGSPDTQY
TRBJ2-3	once	TRBD2	TRBV2	ATQASGSSSTDTQY
TRBJ1-5	.	TRBD1	TRBV16	ASSQGQNQPQH
TRBJ2-2	once	TRBD1	TRBV7-9	ASSVDRATGELF
TRBJ1-1	once	.	TRBV14	ASSQNVGIEAF
TRBJ2-5	.	.	TRBV29-1	SVSLAQETQY
TRBJ1-1	.	.	TRBV6-1	ASSEARTLNTEAF
TRBJ1-6	.	TRBD1	TRBV19	ASNPTGEGSPLH
TRBJ2-1	.	.	TRBV9	ASSVGQTGGYNEQF
TRBJ1-6	.	.	TRBV6-5	ASRPPGRTNSPLH
TRBJ1-1	.	.	TRBV7-8	ASSLAGPNTEAF